This entry is about one T cell receptor beta chain. The antigen remains unidentified. The CDR3 loop spans 15 amino acids. Per germline, CDR1 SEHNR and CDR2 FQNEAQ (reference sequence). V dropped 5 bases and J dropped 8 bases, with 21 bases sitting between them. The sample belongs to a study of cytomegalovirus exposure and HLA in healthy donors. About the research overall: Unique TCRs from HLA-typed donors, roughly 89 million of them, were held in an early data release. General study points: As a later analysis revealed, the rate of TCR association differed by HLA locus, with DRB1 most and HLA-C fewest. Rarity marked most TCR sequences, yet some public TCRs occurred in many donors. The likely origin of a cluster of highly shared sequence variants was a sequencing artifact.

PCR used 60 Vbeta primers and 13 Jbeta primers. Generated by immunoSEQ multiplex PCR, the TCRdb table keeps only in-frame clones and is missing some. The repertoire holds about 110,000 clones, around 69% seen once, with just over 8% in the top ten. Material for sequencing was PBMCs. The chain is built from TRBV7-9 and TRBJ1-2, with D maybe TRBD1 (5 bases). This clonotype was sampled from a woman aged 40 to 50 in good health and CMV-seropositive. CDR3 protein: CASSLAGGGSGGYTF. Here the CDR3 DNA reads TGTGCCAGCAGCCTTGCCGGCGGGGGAAGTGGGGGCTACACCTTC.